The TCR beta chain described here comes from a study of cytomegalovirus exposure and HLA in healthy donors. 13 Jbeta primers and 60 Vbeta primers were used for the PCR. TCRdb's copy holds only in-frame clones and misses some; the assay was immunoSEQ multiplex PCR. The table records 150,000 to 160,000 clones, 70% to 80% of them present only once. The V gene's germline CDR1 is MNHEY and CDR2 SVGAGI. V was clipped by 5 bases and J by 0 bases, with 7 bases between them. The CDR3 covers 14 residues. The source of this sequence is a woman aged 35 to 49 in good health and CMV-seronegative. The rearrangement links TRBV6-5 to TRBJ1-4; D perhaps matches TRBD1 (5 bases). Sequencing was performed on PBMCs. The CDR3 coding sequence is TGTGCCAGCAGTCGACAGTCAACTAATGAAAAACTGTTTTTT. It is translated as CASSRQSTNEKLFF.